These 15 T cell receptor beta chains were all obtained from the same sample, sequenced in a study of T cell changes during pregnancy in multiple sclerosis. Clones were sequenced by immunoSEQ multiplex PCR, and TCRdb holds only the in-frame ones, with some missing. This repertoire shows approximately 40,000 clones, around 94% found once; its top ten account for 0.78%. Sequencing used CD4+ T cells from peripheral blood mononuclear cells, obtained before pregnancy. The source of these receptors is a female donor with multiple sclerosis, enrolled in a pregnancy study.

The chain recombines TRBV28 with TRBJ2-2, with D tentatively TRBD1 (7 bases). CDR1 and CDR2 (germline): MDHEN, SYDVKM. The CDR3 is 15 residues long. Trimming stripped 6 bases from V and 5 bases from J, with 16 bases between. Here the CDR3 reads CASRFPQGGTGELFF. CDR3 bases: TGTGCCAGCAGATTTCCCCAGGGGGGTACCGGGGAGCTGTTTTTT. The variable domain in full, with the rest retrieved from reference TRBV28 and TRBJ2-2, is DVKVTQSSRYLVKRTGEKVFLECVQDMDHENMFWYRQDPGLGLRLIYFSYDVKMKEKGDIPEGYSVSREKKERFSLILESASTNQTSMYLCASRFPQGGTGELFFGEGSRLTVL.

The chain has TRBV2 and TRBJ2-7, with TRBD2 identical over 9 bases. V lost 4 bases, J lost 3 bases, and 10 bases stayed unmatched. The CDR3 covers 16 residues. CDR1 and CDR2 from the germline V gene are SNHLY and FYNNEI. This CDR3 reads CASSGLAGVGGYEQYF. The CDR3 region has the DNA TGTGCCAGCAGTGGGTTAGCGGGAGTTGGGGGCTACGAGCAGTACTTC. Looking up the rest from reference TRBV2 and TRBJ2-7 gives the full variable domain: EPEVTQTPSHQVTQMGQEVILRCVPISNHLYFYWYRQILGQKVEFLVSFYNNEISEKSEIFDDQFSVERPDGSNFTLKIRSTKLEDSAMYFCASSGLAGVGGYEQYFGPGTRLTVT.

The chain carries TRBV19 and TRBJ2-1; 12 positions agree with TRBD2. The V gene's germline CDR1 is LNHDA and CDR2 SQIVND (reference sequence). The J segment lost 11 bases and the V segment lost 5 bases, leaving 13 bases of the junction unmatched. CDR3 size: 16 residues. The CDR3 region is CASSLRLAGVISKQFF. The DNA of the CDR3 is TGTGCCAGTAGTCTCAGACTAGCGGGGGTGATTTCTAAGCAGTTCTTC.

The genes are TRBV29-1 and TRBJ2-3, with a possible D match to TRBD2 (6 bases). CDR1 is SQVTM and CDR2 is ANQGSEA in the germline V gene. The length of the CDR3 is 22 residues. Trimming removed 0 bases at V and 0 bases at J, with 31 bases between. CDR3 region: CSVEDRRGTALGPLISTDTQYF. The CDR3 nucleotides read TGCAGCGTTGAAGATCGGCGGGGAACGGCCTTGGGCCCGCTTATTAGCACAGATACGCAGTATTTT.

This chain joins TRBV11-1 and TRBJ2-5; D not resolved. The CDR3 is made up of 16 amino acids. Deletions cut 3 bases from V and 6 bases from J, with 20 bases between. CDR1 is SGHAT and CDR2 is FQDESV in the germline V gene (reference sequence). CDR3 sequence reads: CASSLGDAGVKKTQYF. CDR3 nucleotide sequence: TGTGCCAGCAGCTTGGGTGACGCCGGAGTAAAAAAGACCCAGTACTTC.

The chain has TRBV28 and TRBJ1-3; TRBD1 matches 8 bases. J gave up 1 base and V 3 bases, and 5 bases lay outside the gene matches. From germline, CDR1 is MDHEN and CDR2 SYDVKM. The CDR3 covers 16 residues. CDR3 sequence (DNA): TGTGCCAGCAGTTTTTTGACAGGGGCTTCTGGAAACACCATATATTTT. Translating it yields CASSFLTGASGNTIYF.

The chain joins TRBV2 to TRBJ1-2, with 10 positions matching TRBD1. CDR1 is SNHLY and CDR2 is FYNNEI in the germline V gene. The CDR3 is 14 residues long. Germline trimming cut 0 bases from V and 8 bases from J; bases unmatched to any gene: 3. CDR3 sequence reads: CASSEADRGRGYTF. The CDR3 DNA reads TGTGCCAGCAGTGAAGCCGACAGGGGGCGGGGCTACACCTTC. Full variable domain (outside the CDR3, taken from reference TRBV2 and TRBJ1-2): EPEVTQTPSHQVTQMGQEVILRCVPISNHLYFYWYRQILGQKVEFLVSFYNNEISEKSEIFDDQFSVERPDGSNFTLKIRSTKLEDSAMYFCASSEADRGRGYTFGSGTRLTVV.

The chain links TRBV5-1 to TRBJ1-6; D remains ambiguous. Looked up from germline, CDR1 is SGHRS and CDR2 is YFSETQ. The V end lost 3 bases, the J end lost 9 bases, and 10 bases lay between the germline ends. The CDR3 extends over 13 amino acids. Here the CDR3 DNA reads TGCGCCAGCAGCTCCGACATCCTTTCACCCCTCCACTTT. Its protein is CASSSDILSPLHF.

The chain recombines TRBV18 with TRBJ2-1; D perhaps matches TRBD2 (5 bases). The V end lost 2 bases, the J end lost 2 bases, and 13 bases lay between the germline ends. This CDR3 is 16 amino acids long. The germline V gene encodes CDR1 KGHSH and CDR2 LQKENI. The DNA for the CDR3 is TGTGCCAGCTCACCAAGTGGCGGGCGGACCTACAATGAGCAGTTCTTC. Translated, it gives CASSPSGGRTYNEQFF.

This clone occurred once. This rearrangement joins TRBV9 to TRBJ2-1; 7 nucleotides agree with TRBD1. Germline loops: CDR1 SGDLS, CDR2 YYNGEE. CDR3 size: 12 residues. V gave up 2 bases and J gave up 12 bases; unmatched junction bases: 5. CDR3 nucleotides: TGTGCCAGCAGCGTCAGGGGGTCCACGCAGTTCTTC. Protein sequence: CASSVRGSTQFF.

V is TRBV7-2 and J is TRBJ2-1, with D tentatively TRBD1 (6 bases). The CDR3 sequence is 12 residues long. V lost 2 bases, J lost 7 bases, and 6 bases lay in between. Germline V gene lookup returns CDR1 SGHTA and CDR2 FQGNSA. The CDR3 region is CASSLRGNEQFF. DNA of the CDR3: TGTGCCAGCAGCTTAAGGGGGAATGAGCAGTTCTTC.

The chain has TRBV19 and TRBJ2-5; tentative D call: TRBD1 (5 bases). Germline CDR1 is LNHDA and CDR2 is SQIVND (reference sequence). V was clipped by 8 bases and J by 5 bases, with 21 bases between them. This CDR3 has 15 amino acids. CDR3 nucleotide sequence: TGTGCCAGTTCGCTTCATACGAGGACAAGGGAGACCCAGTACTTC. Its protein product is CASSLHTRTRETQYF. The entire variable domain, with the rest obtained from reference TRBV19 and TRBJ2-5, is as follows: DGGITQSPKYLFRKEGQNVTLSCEQNLNHDAMYWYRQDPGQGLRLIYYSQIVNDFQKGDIAEGYSVSREKKESFPLTVTSAQKNPTAFYLCASSLHTRTRETQYFGPGTRLLVL.

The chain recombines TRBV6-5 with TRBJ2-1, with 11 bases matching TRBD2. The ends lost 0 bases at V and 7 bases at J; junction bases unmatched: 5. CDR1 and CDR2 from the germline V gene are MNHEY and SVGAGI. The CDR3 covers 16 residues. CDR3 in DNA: TGTGCCAGCAGTTACTCGTCTAGCGGGAGGACAAATGAGCAGTTCTTC. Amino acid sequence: CASSYSSSGRTNEQFF.

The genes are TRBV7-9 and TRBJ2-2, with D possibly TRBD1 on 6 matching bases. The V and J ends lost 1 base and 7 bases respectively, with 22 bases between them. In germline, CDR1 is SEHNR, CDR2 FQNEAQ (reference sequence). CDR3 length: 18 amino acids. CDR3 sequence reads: CASSLDPLGAPPGGELFF. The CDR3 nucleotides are TGTGCCAGCAGCTTAGACCCGCTGGGGGCGCCCCCGGGCGGGGAGCTGTTTTTT.

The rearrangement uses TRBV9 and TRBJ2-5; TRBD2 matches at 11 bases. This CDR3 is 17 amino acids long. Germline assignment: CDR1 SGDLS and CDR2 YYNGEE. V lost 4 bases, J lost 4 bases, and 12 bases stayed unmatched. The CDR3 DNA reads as TGTGCCAGCAGCACCCATTATAGCGGGAGGGGTGGAGAGACCCAGTACTTC. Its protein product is CASSTHYSGRGGETQYF.